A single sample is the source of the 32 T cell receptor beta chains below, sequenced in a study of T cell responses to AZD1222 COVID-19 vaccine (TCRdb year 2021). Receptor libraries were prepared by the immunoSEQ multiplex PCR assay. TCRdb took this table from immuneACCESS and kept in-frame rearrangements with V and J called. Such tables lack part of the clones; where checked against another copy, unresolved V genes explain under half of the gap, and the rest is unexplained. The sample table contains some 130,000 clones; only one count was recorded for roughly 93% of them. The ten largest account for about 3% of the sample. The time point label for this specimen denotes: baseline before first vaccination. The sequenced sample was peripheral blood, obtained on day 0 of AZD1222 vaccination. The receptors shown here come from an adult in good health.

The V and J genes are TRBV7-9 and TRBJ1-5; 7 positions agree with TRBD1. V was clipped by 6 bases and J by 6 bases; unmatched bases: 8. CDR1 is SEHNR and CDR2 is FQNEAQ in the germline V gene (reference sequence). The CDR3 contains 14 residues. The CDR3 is CASSRQGGGQPQHF. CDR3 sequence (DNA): TGTGCCAGCAGTAGACAGGGAGGTGGTCAGCCCCAGCATTTT.

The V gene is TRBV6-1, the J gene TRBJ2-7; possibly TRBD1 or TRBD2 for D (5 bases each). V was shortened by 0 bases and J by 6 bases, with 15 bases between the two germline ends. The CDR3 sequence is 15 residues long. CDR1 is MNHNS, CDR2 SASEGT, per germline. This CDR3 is CASSEASTYGAEQYF. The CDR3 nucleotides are TGTGCCAGCAGTGAAGCGAGCACCTACGGGGCCGAGCAGTACTTC.

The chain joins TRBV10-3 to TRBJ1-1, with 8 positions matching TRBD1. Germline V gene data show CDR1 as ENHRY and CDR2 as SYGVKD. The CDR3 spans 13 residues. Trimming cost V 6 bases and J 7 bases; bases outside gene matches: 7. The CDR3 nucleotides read TGTGCCATCAGACCCGACAGGGGAGTTGAAGCTTTCTTT. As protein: CAIRPDRGVEAFF.

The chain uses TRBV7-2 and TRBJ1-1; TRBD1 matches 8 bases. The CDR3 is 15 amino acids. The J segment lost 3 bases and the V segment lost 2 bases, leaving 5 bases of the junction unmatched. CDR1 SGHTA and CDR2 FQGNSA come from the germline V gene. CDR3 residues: CASSLLGQGYTEAFF. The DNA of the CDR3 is TGTGCCAGCAGCTTACTCGGACAGGGATACACTGAAGCTTTCTTT.

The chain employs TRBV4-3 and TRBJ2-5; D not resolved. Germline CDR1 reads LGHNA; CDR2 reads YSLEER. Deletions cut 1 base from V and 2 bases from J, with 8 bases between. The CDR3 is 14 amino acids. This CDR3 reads CASSQGGSQETQYF. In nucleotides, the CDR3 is TGCGCCAGCAGCCAAGGAGGCAGTCAAGAGACCCAGTACTTC.

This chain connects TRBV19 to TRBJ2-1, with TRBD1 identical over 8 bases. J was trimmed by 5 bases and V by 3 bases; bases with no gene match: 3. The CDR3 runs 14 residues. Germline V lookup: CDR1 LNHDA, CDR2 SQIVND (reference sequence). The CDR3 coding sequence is TGTGCCAGTAGTATCCAGGGGGCGGACAATGAGCAGTTCTTC. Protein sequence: CASSIQGADNEQFF.

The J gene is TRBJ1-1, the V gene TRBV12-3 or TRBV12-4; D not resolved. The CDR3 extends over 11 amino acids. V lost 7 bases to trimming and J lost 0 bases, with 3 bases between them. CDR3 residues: CASIMNTEAFF. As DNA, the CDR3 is TGTGCCAGCATCATGAACACTGAAGCTTTCTTT.

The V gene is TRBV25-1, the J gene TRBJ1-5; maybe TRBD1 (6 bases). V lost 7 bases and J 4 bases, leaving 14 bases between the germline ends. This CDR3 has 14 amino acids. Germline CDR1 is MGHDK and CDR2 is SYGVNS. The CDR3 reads CASTGEGWNQPQHF. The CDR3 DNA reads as TGTGCCAGCACAGGGGAGGGGTGGAATCAGCCCCAGCATTTT.

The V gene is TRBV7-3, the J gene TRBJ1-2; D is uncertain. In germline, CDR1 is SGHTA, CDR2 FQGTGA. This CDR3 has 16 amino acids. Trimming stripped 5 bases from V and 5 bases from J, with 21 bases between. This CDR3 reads CASSPENLPARYGYTF. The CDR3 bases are TGTGCCAGCAGCCCAGAAAACCTCCCGGCTCGTTATGGCTACACCTTC.

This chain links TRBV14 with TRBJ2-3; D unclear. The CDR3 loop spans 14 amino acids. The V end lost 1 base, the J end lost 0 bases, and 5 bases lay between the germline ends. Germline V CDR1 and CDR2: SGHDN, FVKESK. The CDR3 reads CASSQAQSTDTQYF. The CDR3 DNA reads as TGTGCCAGCAGCCAAGCCCAGAGCACAGATACGCAGTATTTT.

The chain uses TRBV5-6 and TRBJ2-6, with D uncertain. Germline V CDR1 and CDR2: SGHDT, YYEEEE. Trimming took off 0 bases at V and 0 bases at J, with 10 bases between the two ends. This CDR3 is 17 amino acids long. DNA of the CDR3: TGTGCCAGCAGCTTGGTAGCCTGGAGCTCTGGGGCCAACGTCCTGACTTTC. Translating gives CASSLVAWSSGANVLTF.

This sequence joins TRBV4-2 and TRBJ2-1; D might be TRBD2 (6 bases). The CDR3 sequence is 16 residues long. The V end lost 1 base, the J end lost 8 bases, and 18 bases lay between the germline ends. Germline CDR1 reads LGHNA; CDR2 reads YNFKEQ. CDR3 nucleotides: TGTGCCAGCAGCCAAGGGGTGGGAGGAGCCCGGGATGAGCAGTTCTTC. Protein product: CASSQGVGGARDEQFF.

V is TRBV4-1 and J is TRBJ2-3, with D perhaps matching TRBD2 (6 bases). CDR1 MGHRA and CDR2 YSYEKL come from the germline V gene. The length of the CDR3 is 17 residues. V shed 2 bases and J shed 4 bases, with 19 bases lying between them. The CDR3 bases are TGCGCCAGCAGCCAAACCCCCCCCCGGACTACCTCAGATACGCAGTATTTT. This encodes CASSQTPPRTTSDTQYF.

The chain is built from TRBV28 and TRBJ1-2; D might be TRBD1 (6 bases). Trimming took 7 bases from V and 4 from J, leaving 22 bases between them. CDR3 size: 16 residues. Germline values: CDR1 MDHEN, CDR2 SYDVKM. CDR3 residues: CASTSGAGWSPYGYTF. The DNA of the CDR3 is TGTGCCAGCACCTCGGGGGCAGGCTGGTCTCCCTATGGCTACACCTTC.

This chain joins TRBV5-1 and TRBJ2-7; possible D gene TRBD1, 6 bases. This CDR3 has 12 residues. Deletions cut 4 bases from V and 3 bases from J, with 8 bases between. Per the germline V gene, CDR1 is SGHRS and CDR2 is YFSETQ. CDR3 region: CASSVDSYEQYF. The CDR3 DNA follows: TGCGCCAGCAGCGTGGACAGCTACGAGCAGTACTTC. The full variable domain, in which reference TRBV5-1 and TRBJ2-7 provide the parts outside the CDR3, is KAGVTQTPRYLIKTRGQQVTLSCSPISGHRSVSWYQQTPGQGLQFLFEYFSETQRNKGNFPGRFSGRQFSNSRSEMNVSTLELGDSALYLCASSVDSYEQYFGPGTRLTVT.

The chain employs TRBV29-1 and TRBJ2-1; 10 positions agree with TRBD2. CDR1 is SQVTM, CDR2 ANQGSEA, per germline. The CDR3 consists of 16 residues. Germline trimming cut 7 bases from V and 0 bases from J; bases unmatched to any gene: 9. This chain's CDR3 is CSARLAGWSSYNEQFF. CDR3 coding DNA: TGCAGCGCTAGACTAGCGGGCTGGAGCTCCTACAATGAGCAGTTCTTC.

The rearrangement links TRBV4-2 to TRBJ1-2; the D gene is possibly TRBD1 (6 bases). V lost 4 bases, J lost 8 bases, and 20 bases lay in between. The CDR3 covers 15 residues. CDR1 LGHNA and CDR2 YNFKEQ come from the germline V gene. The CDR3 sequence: CASSLGQRGAGGYTF. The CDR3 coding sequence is TGTGCCAGCAGCCTAGGACAAAGGGGGGCGGGCGGCTACACCTTC.

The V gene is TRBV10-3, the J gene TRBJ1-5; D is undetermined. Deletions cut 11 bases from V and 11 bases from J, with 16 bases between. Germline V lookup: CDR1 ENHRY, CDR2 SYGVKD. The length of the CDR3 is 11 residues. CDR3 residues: CAANPGRAQHF. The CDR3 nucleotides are TGTGCCGCAAACCCGGGAAGGGCCCAGCATTTT.

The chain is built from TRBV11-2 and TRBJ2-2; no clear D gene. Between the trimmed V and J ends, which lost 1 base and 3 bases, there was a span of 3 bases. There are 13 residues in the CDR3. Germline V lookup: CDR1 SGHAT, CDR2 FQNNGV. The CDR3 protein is CASSLVDTGELFF. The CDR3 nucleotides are TGTGCCAGCAGCTTAGTTGACACCGGGGAGCTGTTTTTT.

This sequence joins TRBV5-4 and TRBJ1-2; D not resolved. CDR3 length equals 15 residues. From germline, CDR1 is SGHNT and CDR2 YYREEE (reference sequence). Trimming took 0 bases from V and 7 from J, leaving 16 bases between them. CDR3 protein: CASSLDGRRESGYTF. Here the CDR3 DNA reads TGTGCCAGCAGCTTGGATGGACGTCGAGAGTCTGGCTACACCTTC.

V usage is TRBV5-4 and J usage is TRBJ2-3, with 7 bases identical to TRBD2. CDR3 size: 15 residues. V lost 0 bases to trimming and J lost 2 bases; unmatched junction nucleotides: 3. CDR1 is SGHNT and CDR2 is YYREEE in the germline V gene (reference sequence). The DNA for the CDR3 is TGTGCCAGCAGCTTGGCAGCGGGAAACACAGATACGCAGTATTTT. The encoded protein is CASSLAAGNTDTQYF.

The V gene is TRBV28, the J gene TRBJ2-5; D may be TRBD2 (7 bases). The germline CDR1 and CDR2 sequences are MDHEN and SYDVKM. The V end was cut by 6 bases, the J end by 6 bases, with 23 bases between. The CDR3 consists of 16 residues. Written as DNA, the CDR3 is TGTGCCAGCAGGCTGGGTTTGCGCGGGGGCTGGCAGACCCAGTACTTC. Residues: CASRLGLRGGWQTQYF.

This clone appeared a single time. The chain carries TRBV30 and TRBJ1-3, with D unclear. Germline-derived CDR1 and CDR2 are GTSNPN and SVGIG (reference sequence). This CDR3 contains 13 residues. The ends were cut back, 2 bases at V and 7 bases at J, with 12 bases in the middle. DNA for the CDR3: TGTGCCTGGAGTCTTGAGTTGGGGAACACCATATATTTT. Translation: CAWSLELGNTIYF.

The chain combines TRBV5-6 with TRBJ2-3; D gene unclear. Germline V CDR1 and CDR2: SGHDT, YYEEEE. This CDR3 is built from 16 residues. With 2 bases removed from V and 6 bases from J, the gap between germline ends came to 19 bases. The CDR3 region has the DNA TGTGCCAGCAGCTTATCGTTTCGGTCGGTTCTTGATACGCAGTATTTT. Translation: CASSLSFRSVLDTQYF.

CDR3 sequence (DNA): TGTGCCAGTAGCGTGAGGGGGCGAGTTATCTACACTGAAGCTTTCTTT. It specifies CASSVRGRVIYTEAFF. This rearrangement joins TRBV19 to TRBJ1-1; 7 nucleotides match TRBD1. V shed 6 bases and J 3 bases; nucleotides not matched to a gene: 13. The germline CDR1 and CDR2 sequences are LNHDA and SQIVND (reference sequence). This CDR3 has 16 residues.

The CDR3 loop is CASSLFRQGFYEQYF. In DNA, the CDR3 is TGTGCCAGCAGCTTGTTTCGACAGGGTTTCTACGAGCAGTACTTC. The V gene is TRBV5-8, the J gene TRBJ2-7, with TRBD1 matching 7 bases. Trimming removed 1 base from V and 3 bases from J; junction bases left unmatched: 7. Germline loops: CDR1 SGHTS, CDR2 YDEGEE. CDR3 length equals 15 residues.

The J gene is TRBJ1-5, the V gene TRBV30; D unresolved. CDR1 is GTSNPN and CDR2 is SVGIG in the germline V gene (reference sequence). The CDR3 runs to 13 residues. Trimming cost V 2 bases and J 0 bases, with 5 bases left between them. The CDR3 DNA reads TGTGCCTGGAGTCCGTATAGCAATCAGCCCCAGCATTTT. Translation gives CAWSPYSNQPQHF.

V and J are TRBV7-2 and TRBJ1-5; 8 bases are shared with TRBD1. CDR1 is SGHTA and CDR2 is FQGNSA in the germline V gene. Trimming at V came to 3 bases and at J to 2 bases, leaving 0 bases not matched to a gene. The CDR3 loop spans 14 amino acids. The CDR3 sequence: CASSLGQGNQPQHF. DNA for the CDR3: TGTGCCAGCAGCTTGGGACAGGGCAATCAGCCCCAGCATTTT.

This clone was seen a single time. The CDR3 DNA reads TGTGCCAGCAGCGTAGGGGCGCCCAGGGGAGAACAGGGCTACACCTTC. This sequence encodes CASSVGAPRGEQGYTF. This sequence joins TRBV9 and TRBJ1-2, with D maybe TRBD1 (6 bases). This CDR3 region has 16 residues. Germline V lookup: CDR1 SGDLS, CDR2 YYNGEE. The germline V and J ends were trimmed by 0 bases and 8 bases, with 20 bases remaining between them.

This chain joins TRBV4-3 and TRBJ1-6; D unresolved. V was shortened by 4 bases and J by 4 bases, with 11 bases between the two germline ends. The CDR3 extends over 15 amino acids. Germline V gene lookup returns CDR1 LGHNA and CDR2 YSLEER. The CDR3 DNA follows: TGCGCCAGCAGCCTCTCGAGAGAATATAATTCACCCCTCCACTTT. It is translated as CASSLSREYNSPLHF.

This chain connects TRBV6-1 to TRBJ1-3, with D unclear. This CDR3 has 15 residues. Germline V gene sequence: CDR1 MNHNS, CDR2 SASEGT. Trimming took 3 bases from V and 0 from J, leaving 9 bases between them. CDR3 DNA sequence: TGTGCCAGCAGTGAGTCCCAGTTCTCTGGAAACACCATATATTTT. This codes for CASSESQFSGNTIYF.

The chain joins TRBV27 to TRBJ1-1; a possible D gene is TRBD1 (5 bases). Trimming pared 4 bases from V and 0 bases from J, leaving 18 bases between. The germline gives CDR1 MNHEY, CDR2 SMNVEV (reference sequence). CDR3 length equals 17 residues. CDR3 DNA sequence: TGTGCCAGCAGTTCGACACCCCCTGGACACATGAACACTGAAGCTTTCTTT. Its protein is CASSSTPPGHMNTEAFF.